This T cell receptor (beta chain) came from a study of molecular identifiers for immune sequencing clone quantification. This CDR3 contains 15 residues. Germline V CDR1 and CDR2: SNHLY, FYNNEI. V lost 10 bases and J lost 4; bases outside the gene matches: 13. This clonotype was found a few times. In preparing bulk TCR libraries, previously described methods and listed TCR primers were used. TCRdb itself ran the PCR reads through MiXCR, one entry per CDR3 protein. The sample contains approximately 500,000 distinct CDR3 sequences, about 21% of which appear only once. This TCR was sampled from a human donor in good health. Some libraries in this study had Jurkat cell RNA spiked in. The chain joins TRBV2 to TRBJ2-3, with 8 nucleotides matching TRBD1. Input material: naive CD8+ T cells from blood, with Jurkat cell RNA spiked in. Subset reported: FACS-sorted CD8+CD4-CCR7+CD45RA+ naive T cells. The chain's CDR3 is CATTLKDRAADTQYF. The CDR3 DNA is TGTGCCACCACTTTGAAGGACAGGGCAGCAGATACGCAGTATTTT.